The 13 T cell receptor beta chains below all came from one sample that was sequenced in a study of human T cells and chemical hapten exposure. As to time point: patch test 1, 2 weeks after DPC sensitization. This sample's treatment: therapeutic diphenylcyclopropenone sensitization with weekly scalp DPC. From the RACE reads, TCRdb called clonotypes with MiXCR, one entry per CDR3 protein. The repertoire includes about 340,000 distinct CDR3 sequences, 6% to 8.5% of them detected once, and approximately 8.9% sits in the top ten. This material consisted of whole blood, taken in connection with sensitization to the hapten diphenylcyclopropenone (DPC). The receptor source for this set is a woman in her late teens or twenties with alopecia areata. Some clones in this sample may be carry-over from other donors' samples.

This clonotype showed up many times. CDR3 bases: TGCAGCGTTGGGGAGGGGCGAGGTGGAGATGAGCAGTTCTTC. It is translated as CSVGEGRGGDEQFF. The chain couples TRBV29-1 to TRBJ2-1; 7 nucleotides align to TRBD2. Germline CDR1 SQVTM, CDR2 ANQGSEA. J lost 8 bases, V lost 4 bases, and 11 bases had no gene match. This CDR3 has 14 amino acids.

This chain joins TRBV28 and TRBJ1-2; 9 positions agree with TRBD1. The V segment lost 3 bases and the J segment 12 bases; nucleotides outside the gene matches: 5. CDR3 size: 12 residues. Germline V gene sequence: CDR1 MDHEN, CDR2 SYDVKM. The CDR3 loop is CASSFMDRGHTF. The CDR3 region has the DNA TGTGCCAGCAGTTTCATGGACAGGGGACACACCTTC.

This clonotype has just a few counts. The chain combines TRBV10-3 with TRBJ2-1, with D possibly matching TRBD1 (5 bases). Germline V gives CDR1 ENHRY, CDR2 SYGVKD. The CDR3 is 12 residues long. Trimming shortened V by 3 bases and J by 6 bases, and 6 bases separated the two germline ends. CDR3 amino acids: CAISDDSNEQFF. The CDR3 nucleotides read TGTGCCATCAGTGATGACAGCAATGAGCAGTTCTTC.

Many counts were recorded for this clonotype. The chain carries TRBV4-3 and TRBJ2-1, with 9 nucleotides matching TRBD1. This CDR3 is 15 amino acids long. Unmatched junction bases numbered 9, after V lost 5 bases and J lost 7 bases. Germline CDR1 and CDR2: LGHNA and YSLEER. The CDR3: CASSTGQGPPNEQFF. CDR3 DNA: TGCGCCAGCAGCACCGGACAGGGGCCACCTAATGAGCAGTTCTTC.

This clonotype appeared a few times. This chain connects TRBV7-9 to TRBJ1-5; D is unresolved. CDR1 is SEHNR, CDR2 FQNEAQ, per germline (reference sequence). The CDR3 consists of 17 residues. Trimming removed 2 bases from V and 0 bases from J, with 14 bases in between. CDR3 region: CASSLSGLSNSNQPQHF. The CDR3 coding sequence is TGTGCCAGCAGCTTATCAGGCCTTTCTAATAGCAATCAGCCCCAGCATTTT.

V is TRBV28 and J is TRBJ2-3; 8 nucleotides match TRBD2. V trimming: 6 bases; J trimming: 1 base; junction bases outside the gene matches: 6. Looked up from germline, CDR1 is MDHEN and CDR2 is SYDVKM. The CDR3 consists of 15 residues. This CDR3 reads CASRFSGEGTDTQYF. The CDR3 bases are TGTGCCAGCAGGTTTAGCGGGGAGGGCACAGATACGCAGTATTTT. Variable domain in full (rest from reference TRBV28 and TRBJ2-3): DVKVTQSSRYLVKRTGEKVFLECVQDMDHENMFWYRQDPGLGLRLIYFSYDVKMKEKGDIPEGYSVSREKKERFSLILESASTNQTSMYLCASRFSGEGTDTQYFGPGTRLTVL.

This clonotype turned up a few times. The chain links TRBV20-1 to TRBJ2-3; no clear D gene. The CDR3 is 12 amino acids. From germline, CDR1 is DFQATT and CDR2 SNEGSKA (reference sequence). Trimming cost V 0 bases and J 10 bases, with 11 bases left between them. CDR3 in DNA: TGCAGTGCTAGAGATCGATCGCACGCGCAGTATTTT. This sequence encodes CSARDRSHAQYF.

The rearrangement joins TRBV7-9 to TRBJ1-1, with 7 bases matching TRBD1. The CDR3 spans 13 residues. Looked up from germline, CDR1 is SEHNR and CDR2 is FQNEAQ (reference sequence). V shed 5 bases and J 6 bases; nucleotides not matched to a gene: 6. Here the CDR3 reads CASSLIQGAEAFF. The CDR3, as DNA: TGTGCCAGCAGCCTTATTCAGGGGGCTGAAGCTTTCTTT.

Comment on this clonotype: This may be a read error: a much more frequent sequence differs by one nucleotide. Likely a read error: the CDR3 ends without its conserved phenylalanine or tryptophan. The V and J genes are TRBV4-2 and TRBJ2-2, with 7 bases lining up with TRBD1. V was clipped by 4 bases and J by 4 bases; unmatched bases: 15. This CDR3 is built from 18 residues. Germline V gene sequence: CDR1 LGHNA, CDR2 YNFKEQ. This chain's CDR3 is CASSPTETGQEVTGELFL. The CDR3 bases are TGTGCCAGCAGCCCCACCGAGACAGGGCAAGAGGTCACCGGGGAGCTGTTTCTT.

There are a few counts of this clonotype. The gene calls are TRBV12-3 or TRBV12-4 and TRBJ1-4; D is uncertain. The V end lost 4 bases, the J end lost 1 base, and 7 bases lay between the germline ends. CDR3 size: 14 residues. In nucleotides, the CDR3 is TGTGCCAGCAGTTCTCCCAGAACTAATGAAAAACTGTTTTTT. It yields the protein CASSSPRTNEKLFF.

In this sample, this clonotype turned up many times. The chain joins TRBV6-2 or TRBV6-3 to TRBJ1-5; D remains unclear. Germline CDR1 and CDR2: MNHEY and SVGEGT. V gave up 8 bases and J gave up 1 base, with 9 bases separating them. This CDR3 comprises 13 residues. The CDR3 DNA sequence: TGTGCCAGCGCGGGATCCAGCAATCAGCCCCAGCATTTT. Its protein product is CASAGSSNQPQHF.

This clonotype has just a few counts. The gene calls are TRBV6-6 and TRBJ1-1; D uncertain. The germline V gene encodes CDR1 MNHNY and CDR2 SVGAGI (reference sequence). This CDR3 comprises 11 residues. The germline V and J ends were trimmed by 5 bases and 5 bases, with 6 bases remaining between them. The DNA of the CDR3 is TGTGCCAGCAGTCGACATACTGAAGCTTTCTTT. Protein: CASSRHTEAFF.

This chain connects TRBV6-5 to TRBJ1-1; tentative D call: TRBD1 (6 bases). Germline assignment: CDR1 MNHEY and CDR2 SVGAGI. The CDR3 is 11 amino acids. The germline V and J ends were trimmed by 10 bases and 8 bases, with 14 bases remaining between them. The CDR3 nucleotides are TGTGCCATTTCCCGGGGGGCGGAAGCTTTCTTT. Translation gives CAISRGAEAFF.